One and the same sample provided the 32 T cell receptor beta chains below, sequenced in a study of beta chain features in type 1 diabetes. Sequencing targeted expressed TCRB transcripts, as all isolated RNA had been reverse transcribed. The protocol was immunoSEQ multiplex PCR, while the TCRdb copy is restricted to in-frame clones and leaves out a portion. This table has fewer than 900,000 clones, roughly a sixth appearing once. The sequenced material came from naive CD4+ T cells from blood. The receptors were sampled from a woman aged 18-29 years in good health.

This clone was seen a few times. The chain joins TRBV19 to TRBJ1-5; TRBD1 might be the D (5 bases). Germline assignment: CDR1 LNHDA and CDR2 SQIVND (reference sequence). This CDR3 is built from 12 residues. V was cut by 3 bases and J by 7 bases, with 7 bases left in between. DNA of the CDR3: TGTGCCAGTAGTATCAGGGAACAGCCCCAGCATTTT. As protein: CASSIREQPQHF.

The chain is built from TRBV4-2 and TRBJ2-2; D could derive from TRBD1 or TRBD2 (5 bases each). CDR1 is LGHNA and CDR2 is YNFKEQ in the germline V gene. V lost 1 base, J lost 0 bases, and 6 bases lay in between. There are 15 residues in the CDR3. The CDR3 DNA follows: TGTGCCAGCAGCCAAGGAGGGGCGAACACCGGGGAGCTGTTTTTT. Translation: CASSQGGANTGELFF.

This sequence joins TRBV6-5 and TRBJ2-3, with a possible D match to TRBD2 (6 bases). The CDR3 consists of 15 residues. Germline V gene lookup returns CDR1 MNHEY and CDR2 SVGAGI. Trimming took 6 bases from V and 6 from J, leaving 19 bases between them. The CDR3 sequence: CASSYRGLPGDTQYF. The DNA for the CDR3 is TGTGCCAGCAGCTATAGGGGACTGCCCGGGGATACGCAGTATTTT.

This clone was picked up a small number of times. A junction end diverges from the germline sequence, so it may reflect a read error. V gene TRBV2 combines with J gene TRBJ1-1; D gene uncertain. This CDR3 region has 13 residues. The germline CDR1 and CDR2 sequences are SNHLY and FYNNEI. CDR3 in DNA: TGTGCCAGCAGTGAAGTTGAAGGGCCCAAGCGTCTCTTT. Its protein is CASSEVEGPKRLF.

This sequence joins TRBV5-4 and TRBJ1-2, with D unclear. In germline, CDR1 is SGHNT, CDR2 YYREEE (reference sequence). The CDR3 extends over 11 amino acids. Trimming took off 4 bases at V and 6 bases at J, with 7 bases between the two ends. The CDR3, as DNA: TGTGCCAGCAGCGAACTTAATGGCTACACCTTC. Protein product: CASSELNGYTF.

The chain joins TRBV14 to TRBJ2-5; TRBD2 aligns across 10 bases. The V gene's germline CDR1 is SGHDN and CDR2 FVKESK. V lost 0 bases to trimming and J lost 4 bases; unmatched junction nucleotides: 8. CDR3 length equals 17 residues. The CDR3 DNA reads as TGTGCCAGCAGCCAAGACCCTAGCGGGAGTTCTCGAGAGACCCAGTACTTC. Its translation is CASSQDPSGSSRETQYF.

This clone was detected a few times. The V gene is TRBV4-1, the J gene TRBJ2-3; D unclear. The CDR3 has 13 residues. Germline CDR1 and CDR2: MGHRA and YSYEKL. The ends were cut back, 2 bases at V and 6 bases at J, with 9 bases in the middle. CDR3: CASSQQRVDTQYF. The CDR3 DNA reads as TGCGCCAGCAGCCAACAGAGAGTCGATACGCAGTATTTT.

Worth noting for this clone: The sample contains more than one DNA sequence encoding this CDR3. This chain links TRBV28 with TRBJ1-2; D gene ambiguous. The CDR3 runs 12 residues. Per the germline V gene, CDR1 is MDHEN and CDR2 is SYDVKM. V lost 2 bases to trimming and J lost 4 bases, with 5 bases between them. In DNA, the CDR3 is TGTGCCAGCAGTTTAACGAGCTATGGCTACACCTTC. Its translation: CASSLTSYGYTF.

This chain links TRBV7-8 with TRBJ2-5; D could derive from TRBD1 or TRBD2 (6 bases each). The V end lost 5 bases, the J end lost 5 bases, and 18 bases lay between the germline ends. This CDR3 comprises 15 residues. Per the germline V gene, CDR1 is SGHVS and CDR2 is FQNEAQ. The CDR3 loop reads CASSPTPGAIETQYF. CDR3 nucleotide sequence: TGTGCCAGCAGCCCTACTCCGGGGGCTATCGAGACCCAGTACTTC.

CDR3 amino acids: CASSQFLATEGFYEQYF. The CDR3 DNA is TGCGCCAGCAGTCAATTTTTAGCGACAGAGGGCTTCTACGAGCAGTACTTC. The rearrangement links TRBV23-1 to TRBJ2-7; D may correspond to TRBD1 or TRBD2 (5 bases each). TRBV23-1 is flagged as an ORF with uncertain function. This CDR3 region has 17 residues. V was trimmed by 1 base and J by 3 bases, leaving 19 bases between them.

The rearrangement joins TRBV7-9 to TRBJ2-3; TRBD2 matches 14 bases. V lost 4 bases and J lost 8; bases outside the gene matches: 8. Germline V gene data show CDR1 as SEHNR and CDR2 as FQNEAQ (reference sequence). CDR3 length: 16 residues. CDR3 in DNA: TGTGCCAGCAGCTATTCTGGGACTAGCGGGAGAGGTACGCAGTATTTT. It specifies CASSYSGTSGRGTQYF.

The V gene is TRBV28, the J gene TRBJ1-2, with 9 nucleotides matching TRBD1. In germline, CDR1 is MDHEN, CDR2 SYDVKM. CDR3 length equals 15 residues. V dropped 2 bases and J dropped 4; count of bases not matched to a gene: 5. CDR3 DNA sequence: TGTGCCAGCAGTTTAGGGGGGACAGGGATCTATGGCTACACCTTC. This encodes CASSLGGTGIYGYTF.

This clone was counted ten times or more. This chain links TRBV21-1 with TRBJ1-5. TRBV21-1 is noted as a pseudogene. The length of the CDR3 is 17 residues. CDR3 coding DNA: TGTGCCAGCAGCAAACCGGCCGGGGGTCGGGGCAATCAGCCCCAGCATTTT. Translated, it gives CASSKPAGGRGNQPQHF.

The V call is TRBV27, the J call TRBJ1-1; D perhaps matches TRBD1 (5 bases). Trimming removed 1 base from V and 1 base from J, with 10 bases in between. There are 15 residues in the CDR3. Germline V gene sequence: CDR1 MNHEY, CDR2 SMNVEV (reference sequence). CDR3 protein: CASSLYGQRNTEAFF. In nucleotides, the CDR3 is TGTGCCAGCAGTTTATACGGACAAAGGAACACTGAAGCTTTCTTT.

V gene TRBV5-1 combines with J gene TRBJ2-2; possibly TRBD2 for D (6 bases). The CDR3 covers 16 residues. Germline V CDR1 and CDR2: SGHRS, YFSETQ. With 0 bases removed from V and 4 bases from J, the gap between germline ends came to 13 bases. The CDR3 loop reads CASSLGLVSLTGELFF. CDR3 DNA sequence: TGCGCCAGCAGCTTGGGACTAGTCAGTCTCACCGGGGAGCTGTTTTTT.

CDR3 amino acids: CASSSEATGFPEQYF. In nucleotides, the CDR3 is TGTGCCAGCAGCTCCGAAGCCACAGGGTTTCCCGAGCAGTACTTC. V gene TRBV7-3 combines with J gene TRBJ2-7; TRBD1 might be the D (6 bases). The V end lost 4 bases, the J end lost 6 bases, and 19 bases lay between the germline ends. This CDR3 is 15 amino acids long. Germline loops: CDR1 SGHTA, CDR2 FQGTGA. The full variable domain, in which reference TRBV7-3 and TRBJ2-7 provide the parts outside the CDR3, is GAGVSQTPSNKVTEKGKYVELRCDPISGHTALYWYRQSLGQGPEFLIYFQGTGAADDSGLPNDRFFAVRPEGSVSTLKIQRTERGDSAVYLCASSSEATGFPEQYFGPGTRLTVT.

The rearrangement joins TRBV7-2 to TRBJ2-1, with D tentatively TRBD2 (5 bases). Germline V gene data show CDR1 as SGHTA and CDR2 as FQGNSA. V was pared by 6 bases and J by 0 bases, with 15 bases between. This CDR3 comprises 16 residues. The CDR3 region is CASRNQDSSSYNEQFF. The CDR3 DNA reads TGTGCCAGCAGGAATCAGGACTCGAGCTCCTACAATGAGCAGTTCTTC.

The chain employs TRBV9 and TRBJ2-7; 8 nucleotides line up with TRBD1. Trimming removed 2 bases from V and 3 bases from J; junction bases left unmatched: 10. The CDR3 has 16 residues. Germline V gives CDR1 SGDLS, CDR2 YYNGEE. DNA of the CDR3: TGTGCCAGCAGCGTTGGGGGCACAGGGGGTTTCTACGAGCAGTACTTC. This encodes CASSVGGTGGFYEQYF.

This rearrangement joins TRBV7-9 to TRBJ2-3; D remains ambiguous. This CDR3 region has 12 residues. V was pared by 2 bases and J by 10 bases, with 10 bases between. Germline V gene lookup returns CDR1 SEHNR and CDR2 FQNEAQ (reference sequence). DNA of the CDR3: TGTGCCAGCAGCTTATCAAGTGGGGCGCAGTATTTT. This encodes CASSLSSGAQYF. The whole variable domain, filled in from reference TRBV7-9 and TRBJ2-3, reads DTGVSQNPRHKITKRGQNVTFRCDPISEHNRLYWYRQTLGQGPEFLTYFQNEAQLEKSRLLSDRFSAERPKGSFSTLEIQRTEQGDSAMYLCASSLSSGAQYFGPGTRLTVL.

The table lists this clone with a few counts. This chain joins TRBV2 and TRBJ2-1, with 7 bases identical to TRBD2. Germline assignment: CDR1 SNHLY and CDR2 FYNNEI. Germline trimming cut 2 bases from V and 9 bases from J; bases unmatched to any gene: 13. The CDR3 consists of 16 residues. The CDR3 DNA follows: TGTGCCAGCAGTGAATTTCTGAGAAGGACGGGAGGTGAGCAGTTCTTC. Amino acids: CASSEFLRRTGGEQFF.

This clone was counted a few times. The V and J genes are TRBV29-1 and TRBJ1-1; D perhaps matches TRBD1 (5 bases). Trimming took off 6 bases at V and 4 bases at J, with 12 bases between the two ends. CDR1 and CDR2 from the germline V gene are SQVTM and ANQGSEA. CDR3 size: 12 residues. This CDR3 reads CSVTTGFTEAFF. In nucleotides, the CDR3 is TGCAGCGTGACAACAGGTTTCACTGAAGCTTTCTTT.

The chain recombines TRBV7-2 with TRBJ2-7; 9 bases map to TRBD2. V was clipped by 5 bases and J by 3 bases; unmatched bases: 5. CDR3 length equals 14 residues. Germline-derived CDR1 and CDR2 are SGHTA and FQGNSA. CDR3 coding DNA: TGTGCCAGCAGCACTTCTAGCGGGGTCTACGAGCAGTACTTC. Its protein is CASSTSSGVYEQYF.

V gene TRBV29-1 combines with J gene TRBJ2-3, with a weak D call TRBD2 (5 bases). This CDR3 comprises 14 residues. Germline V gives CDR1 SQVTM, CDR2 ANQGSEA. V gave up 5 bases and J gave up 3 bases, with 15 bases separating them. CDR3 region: CSVRTGSGTDTQYF. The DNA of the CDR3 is TGCAGCGTTCGGACGGGGAGTGGGACAGATACGCAGTATTTT.

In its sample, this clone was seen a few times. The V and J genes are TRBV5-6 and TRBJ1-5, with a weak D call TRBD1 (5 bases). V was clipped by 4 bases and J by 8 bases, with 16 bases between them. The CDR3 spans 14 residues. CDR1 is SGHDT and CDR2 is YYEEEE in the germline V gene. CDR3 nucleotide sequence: TGTGCCAGCAGCCTAACAGCCGAGGGGAAGCCCCAGCATTTT. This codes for CASSLTAEGKPQHF. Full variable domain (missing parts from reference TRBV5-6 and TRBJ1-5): DAGVTQSPTHLIKTRGQQVTLRCSPKSGHDTVSWYQQALGQGPQFIFQYYEEEERQRGNFPDRFSGHQFPNYSSELNVNALLLGDSALYLCASSLTAEGKPQHFGDGTRLSIL.

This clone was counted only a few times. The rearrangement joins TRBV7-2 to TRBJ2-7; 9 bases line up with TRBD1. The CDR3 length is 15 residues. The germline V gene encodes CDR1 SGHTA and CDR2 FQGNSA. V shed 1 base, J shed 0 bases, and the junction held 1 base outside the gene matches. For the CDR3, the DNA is TGTGCCAGCAGCTTAGTGGGACAGGGCTCCTACGAGCAGTACTTC. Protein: CASSLVGQGSYEQYF.

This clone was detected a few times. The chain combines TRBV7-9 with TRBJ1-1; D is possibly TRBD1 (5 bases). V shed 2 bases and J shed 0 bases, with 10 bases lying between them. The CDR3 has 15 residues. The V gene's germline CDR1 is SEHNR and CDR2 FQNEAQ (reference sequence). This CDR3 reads CASSLHGQLNTEAFF. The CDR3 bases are TGTGCCAGCAGCTTACATGGACAATTGAACACTGAAGCTTTCTTT.

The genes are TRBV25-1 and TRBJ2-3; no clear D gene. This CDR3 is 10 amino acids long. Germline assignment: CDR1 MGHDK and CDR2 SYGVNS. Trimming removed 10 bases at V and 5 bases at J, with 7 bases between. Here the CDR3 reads CAKTKDTQYF. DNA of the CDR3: TGTGCCAAGACAAAAGATACGCAGTATTTT. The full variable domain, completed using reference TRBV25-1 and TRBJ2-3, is EADIYQTPRYLVIGTGKKITLECSQTMGHDKMYWYQQDPGMELHLIHYSYGVNSTEKGDLSSESTVSRIRTEHFPLTLESARPSHTSQYLCAKTKDTQYFGPGTRLTVL.

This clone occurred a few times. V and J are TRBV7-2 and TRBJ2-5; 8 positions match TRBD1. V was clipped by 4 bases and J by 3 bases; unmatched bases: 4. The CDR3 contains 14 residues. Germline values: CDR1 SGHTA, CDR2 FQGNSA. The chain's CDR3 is CASSYQTGEETQYF. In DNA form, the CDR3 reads TGTGCCAGCAGCTACCAGACAGGGGAAGAGACCCAGTACTTC.

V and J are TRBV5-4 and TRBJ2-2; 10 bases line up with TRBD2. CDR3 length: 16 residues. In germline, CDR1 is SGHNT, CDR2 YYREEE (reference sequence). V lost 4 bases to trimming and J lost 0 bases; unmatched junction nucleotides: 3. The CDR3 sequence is CASSPGLAANTGELFF. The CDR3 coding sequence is TGTGCCAGCAGCCCTGGACTAGCGGCGAACACCGGGGAGCTGTTTTTT.

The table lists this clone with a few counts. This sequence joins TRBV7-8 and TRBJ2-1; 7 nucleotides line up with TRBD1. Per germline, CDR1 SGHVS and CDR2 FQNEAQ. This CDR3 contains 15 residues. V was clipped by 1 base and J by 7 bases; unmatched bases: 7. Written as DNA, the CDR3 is TGTGCCAGCAGCTTAGAGAAATACAGGGGTAATGAGCAGTTCTTC. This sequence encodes CASSLEKYRGNEQFF. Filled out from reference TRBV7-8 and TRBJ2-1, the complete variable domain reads GAGVSQSPRYKVAKRGQDVALRCDPISGHVSLFWYQQALGQGPEFLTYFQNEAQLDKSGLPSDRFFAERPEGSVSTLKIQRTQQEDSAVYLCASSLEKYRGNEQFFGPGTRLTVL.

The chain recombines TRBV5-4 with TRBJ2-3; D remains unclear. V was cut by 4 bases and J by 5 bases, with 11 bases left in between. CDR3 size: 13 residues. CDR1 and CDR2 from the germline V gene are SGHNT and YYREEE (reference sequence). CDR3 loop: CASSPPLEDTQYF. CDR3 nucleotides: TGTGCCAGCAGCCCACCTTTGGAAGATACGCAGTATTTT.

This chain's CDR3 is CASSLDRGDEQYF. CDR3 DNA sequence: TGTGCCAGCAGCTTAGACAGGGGCGACGAGCAGTACTTC. This sequence joins TRBV7-2 and TRBJ2-7, with TRBD1 matching 7 bases. V gave up 1 base and J gave up 5 bases; unmatched junction bases: 2. The CDR3 consists of 13 residues. Germline lookup yields CDR1 SGHTA and CDR2 FQGNSA.